A selection of T cell receptor beta chains follows, all from one sample in a study of blood T cell repertoires in COVID-19. Using immunoSEQ multiplex PCR, the repertoire was profiled, and TCRdb retains in-frame clones only, with some absent. Of about 110,000 clones in the sample, approximately 87% were seen once. The sequenced sample consisted of peripheral blood. The receptors stem from an older woman with acute or convalescent COVID-19. CDR3s include the opening cysteine and the closing phenylalanine or tryptophan. The order of the fields is J gene, V gene, D gene, clone size, CDR3 DNA, CDR3 protein. D genes are given only for firm matches. Expanded clones are given a class, and other clones once, few, many or no size at all.

TRBJ2-3 | TRBV30 | NA | once | TGTGCCTGGAGTGTTGCGCACCCAGATACGCAGTATTTT | CAWSVAHPDTQYF
TRBJ2-7 | TRBV20-1 | NA | NA | TGCAGTGGGCGGAGGGCCGGCGAGCAGTACTTC | CSGRRAGEQYF
TRBJ2-7 | TRBV28 | TRBD2 | NA | TGTGCCACACACCCCACGAGCGGGGGATACTACGAGCAGTACTTC | CATHPTSGGYYEQYF
TRBJ2-2 | TRBV7-9 | TRBD2 | NA | TGTGCCAGCAGCTCCCTAGCGGGAGGGCCAACCGGGGAGCTGTTTTTT | CASSSLAGGPTGELFF
TRBJ1-2 | TRBV28 | TRBD1 | NA | TGTGCCACCGATTTCATCCAGGGGGCGCAAGGCTACACCTTC | CATDFIQGAQGYTF
TRBJ2-1 | TRBV5-8 | NA | NA | TGTGCCAGCAGCTTGGGGCAGGGGCTTTACAATGAGCAGTTCTTC | CASSLGQGLYNEQFF
TRBJ2-7 | TRBV21-1 | NA | once | TGTGCCAGCCTCAAACTATGGCTACCGCCCTACGAGCAGTACTTC | CASLKLWLPPYEQYF
TRBJ2-4 | TRBV5-1 | NA | NA | TGCGCCAGCAGCTCCGGTGCAGGGGCCAAAAACATTCAGTACTTC | CASSSGAGAKNIQYF
TRBJ1-5 | TRBV5-1 | NA | NA | TGCGCCAGCAGCCCGGGGGATATCAATCAGCCCCAGCATTTT | CASSPGDINQPQHF
TRBJ1-1 | TRBV10-3 | TRBD1 | NA | TGTGCCATCAGCCCACAGGGGGGAGAGACTGAAGCTTTCTTT | CAISPQGGETEAFF
TRBJ1-1 | TRBV10-3 | NA | NA | TGTGCCATCAGAGACACAGGCACTGAAGCTTTCTTT | CAIRDTGTEAFF
TRBJ1-2 | TRBV2 | NA | NA | TGTGCCGAAAGAGGGGGTTCGTTTGGCTACACCTTC | CAERGGSFGYTF
TRBJ2-1 | TRBV5-4 | TRBD2 | NA | TGTGCCAGCAGCTTTAGCGGGAGGGAGGGCAATGAGCAGTTCTTC | CASSFSGREGNEQFF
TRBJ2-6 | TRBV28 | TRBD1 | NA | TGTGCCAGCACATCAGGGGGCGGTGGGGCCAACGTCCTGACTTTC | CASTSGGGGANVLTF
TRBJ2-4 | TRBV23-1 | NA | NA | TGCGCCAGCAGACAGGCGGCCAAAAACATTCAGTACTTC | CASRQAAKNIQYF
TRBJ2-1 | TRBV7-8 | NA | NA | TGTGCCAGCAGCCGGGACATGGACAATGAGCAGTTCTTC | CASSRDMDNEQFF
TRBJ2-1 | TRBV9 | TRBD2 | NA | TGTGCCAGCAGCGTAGCTTTAGCGGGGGACCCAAATAGAGGTTATAATGAGCAGTTCTTC | CASSVALAGDPNRGYNEQFF
TRBJ1-6 | TRBV7-9 | NA | once | TGTGCCAGCAGCTCCCAGCCAGCATCGGACGGAGGTGGTTCACCCCTCCACTTT | CASSSQPASDGGGSPLHF
TRBJ1-4 | TRBV6-5 | TRBD1 | NA | TGTGCCAGCCGCCGGACAGGGGGTGAAAAACTGTTTTTT | CASRRTGGEKLFF
TRBJ1-4 | TRBV28 | TRBD1 | NA | TGTGCCAGCAGTTTATCCGGGACAGGGGCGGTTGAAAAACTGTTTTTT | CASSLSGTGAVEKLFF
TRBJ1-1 | TRBV6-5 | NA | NA | TGTGCCAGCACCCGGGGAGGGGGATTGCACACTGAAGCTTTCTTT | CASTRGGGLHTEAFF
TRBJ1-1 | TRBV6-5 | TRBD1 | NA | TGTGCCAGCAGTTACGGGACAGATCACACTGAAGCTTTCTTT | CASSYGTDHTEAFF
TRBJ2-7 | TRBV3-1/TRBV3-2 | TRBD2 | NA | TGTGCCAGCAGCCAAGATGCGGGGGCCTACGAGCAGTACTTC | CASSQDAGAYEQYF
TRBJ1-2 | TRBV28 | NA | NA | TGTGCCAGCCAAACAGGGTTTAGGAGCTATGGCTACACCTTC | CASQTGFRSYGYTF
TRBJ1-3 | TRBV5-4 | NA | once | TGTGCCAGCAGTCTAACCCAGGGGGGAAACACCATATATTTT | CASSLTQGGNTIYF
TRBJ2-7 | TRBV6-6 | NA | NA | TGTGCCAGCACCGACAGGTACGAGCAGTACTTC | CASTDRYEQYF
TRBJ2-1 | TRBV14 | TRBD2 | NA | TGTGCCAGCAGCCAAGCCATCTTTAGCGGGGGGTACAATGAGCAGTTCTTC | CASSQAIFSGGYNEQFF
TRBJ1-1 | TRBV10-1 | NA | NA | TGCGCCAGCAGTGAGCGCGGGTACACTGAAGCTTTCTTT | CASSERGYTEAFF
TRBJ2-3 | TRBV29-1 | TRBD2 | NA | TGCAGCGTGCCGACTAGCGGGATGGGGACAGATACGCAGTATTTT | CSVPTSGMGTDTQYF
TRBJ2-5 | TRBV3-1/TRBV3-2 | NA | NA | TGTGCCAGCAGCCAACGGGGATTCCAAGAGACCCAGTACTTC | CASSQRGFQETQYF
TRBJ2-6 | TRBV7-9 | NA | NA | TGTGCCAGCAGCCGGATGCGGGCTGGGGCTGGGGCCAACGTCCTGACTTTC | CASSRMRAGAGANVLTF
TRBJ2-7 | TRBV7-9 | NA | NA | TGTGCCAGCATGGGGCGGGGGCCCTACGAGCAGTACTTC | CASMGRGPYEQYF
TRBJ1-5 | TRBV7-2 | TRBD1 | few | TGTGCCAGCAGCCCAGAGGACAGGCAGCCCCAGCATTTT | CASSPEDRQPQHF
TRBJ2-2 | TRBV5-1 | NA | NA | TGCGCCAGCAGCTTGGGTGCGGCCCACACCGGGGAGCTGTTTTTT | CASSLGAAHTGELFF
TRBJ1-2 | TRBV4-2 | NA | once | TGTGCCAGCAGCCATAGGGGAGCGGAACCCGGGAGGACCTACACCTTC | CASSHRGAEPGRTYTF
TRBJ2-2 | TRBV27 | NA | NA | TGTGCCAGCAGTCCCACCCTGCGGGGCAGGATTTACACCGGGGAGCTGTTTTTT | CASSPTLRGRIYTGELFF
TRBJ1-2 | TRBV2 | NA | once | TGTGCCAGCAGTAGGGGAACCTATGGCTACACCTTC | CASSRGTYGYTF
TRBJ2-2 | TRBV7-2 | NA | NA | TGTGCCAGCAGCCCCCGGGCCGGGGGCGGGGAGCTGTTTTTT | CASSPRAGGGELFF
TRBJ1-1 | TRBV20-1 | NA | many | TGCAGTGCTAGTTCAAGGGGCGGCACTGAAGCTTTCTTT | CSASSRGGTEAFF
TRBJ1-1 | TRBV7-9 | NA | NA | TGTGCCAGCAGCCAGGGACTTGAAGCTTTCTTT | CASSQGLEAFF
TRBJ1-4 | TRBV21-1 | NA | NA | TGTGCCAGCAGCCACTTGGGGGGGCCCGCCCTAGAAAAACTGTTTTTT | CASSHLGGPALEKLFF
TRBJ2-5 | TRBV2 | TRBD2 | NA | TGTGCCAGCAAAAAGTCGACTAGCGGAGAGACCCAGTACTTC | CASKKSTSGETQYF
TRBJ2-7 | TRBV6-5 | TRBD2 | NA | TGTGCCAGCTCGCGGGAGGCAAGCTCCTACGAGCAGTACTTC | CASSREASSYEQYF
TRBJ1-2 | TRBV5-6 | NA | NA | TGTGCCAGCAGCGTCGATGCGGGGATTTATGGCTACACCTTC | CASSVDAGIYGYTF
TRBJ1-2 | TRBV24-1 | NA | NA | TGTGCCACCAGTGATTCGCGGCAGACGCGTGGGGGAGGGTTCTATGGCTACACCTTC | CATSDSRQTRGGGFYGYTF
TRBJ2-3 | TRBV7-8 | NA | NA | TGTGCCAGCCTCCGGGGGAACACAGATACGCAGTATTTT | CASLRGNTDTQYF
TRBJ2-6 | TRBV28 | TRBD1 | NA | TGTGCCAGCAGTTCCACCGGGACAGCCGGAAGAAGGGCCAACGTCCTGACTTTC | CASSSTGTAGRRANVLTF
TRBJ1-2 | TRBV30 | TRBD1 | NA | TGTGCCTGGAGCGGACAGGATAACTATGGCTACACCTTC | CAWSGQDNYGYTF